This passage covers 29 T cell receptor beta chains from one sample sequenced in a study of shared clonotypes between healthy human individuals. Produced via immunoSEQ multiplex PCR; TCRdb's table is partial and in-frame only. The sample includes some 1 million clones, under 80% of them seen just once. The sample comprised memory CD4+ T cells sorted from blood. Subset reported: CD45RA-negative fraction. These TCRs come from a man in his late teens or twenties in good health.

This clone showed up just once. The V gene is TRBV5-1, the J gene TRBJ2-1; no clear D. The CDR3 totals 12 residues. Trimming removed 0 bases at V and 6 bases at J, with 4 bases between. Germline V gene sequence: CDR1 SGHRS, CDR2 YFSETQ. The CDR3 DNA reads TGCGCCAGCAGCTTGGTGGTCAATGAGCAGTTCTTC. This gives the protein CASSLVVNEQFF.

The chain uses TRBV5-6 and TRBJ2-5; possibly TRBD1 or TRBD2 for D (5 bases each). The V gene's germline CDR1 is SGHDT and CDR2 YYEEEE. The CDR3 covers 14 residues. V lost 0 bases and J 2 bases, leaving 8 bases between the germline ends. The CDR3 DNA reads as TGTGCCAGCAGCTTGGGGGGACCTCAAGAGACCCAGTACTTC. This codes for CASSLGGPQETQYF.

This clone turned up a few times. V is TRBV10-3 and J is TRBJ1-3; no reliable D call. The V end lost 4 bases, the J end lost 1 base, and 8 bases lay between the germline ends. Per the germline V gene, CDR1 is ENHRY and CDR2 is SYGVKD. The length of the CDR3 is 14 residues. CDR3: CAISVRGSGNTIYF. CDR3 nucleotide sequence: TGTGCCATCAGTGTTCGAGGTTCTGGAAACACCATATATTTT.

The J gene is TRBJ2-3, the V gene TRBV5-6; 7 nucleotides line up with TRBD2. Trimming cost V 3 bases and J 4 bases; bases outside gene matches: 8. There are 15 residues in the CDR3. Germline V CDR1 and CDR2: SGHDT, YYEEEE. CDR3: CASSSMLADPDTQYF. The CDR3 DNA follows: TGTGCCAGCAGCTCTATGCTAGCGGACCCAGATACGCAGTATTTT.

The chain uses TRBV30 and TRBJ2-3; perhaps TRBD2 as D (5 bases). Trimming shortened V by 2 bases and J by 6 bases, and 12 bases separated the two germline ends. Germline values: CDR1 GTSNPN, CDR2 SVGIG (reference sequence). The CDR3 length is 13 residues. CDR3 loop: CAWSINPGDTQYF. The CDR3 nucleotides are TGTGCCTGGAGTATTAACCCGGGGGATACGCAGTATTTT.

This clone has a handful of counts. The rearrangement joins TRBV7-9 to TRBJ2-7; D might be TRBD1 (5 bases). Trimming pared 5 bases from V and 5 bases from J, leaving 13 bases between. The germline V gene encodes CDR1 SEHNR and CDR2 FQNEAQ (reference sequence). The CDR3 runs to 13 residues. The CDR3 loop is CASSPWGRNEQYF. The CDR3 DNA reads TGTGCCAGCAGCCCCTGGGGCAGAAACGAGCAGTACTTC. The whole variable domain, remainder taken from reference TRBV7-9 and TRBJ2-7, is DTGVSQNPRHKITKRGQNVTFRCDPISEHNRLYWYRQTLGQGPEFLTYFQNEAQLEKSRLLSDRFSAERPKGSFSTLEIQRTEQGDSAMYLCASSPWGRNEQYFGPGTRLTVT.

V and J are TRBV2 and TRBJ1-2; no clear D. Germline loops: CDR1 SNHLY, CDR2 FYNNEI. V lost 5 bases, J lost 8 bases, and 18 bases lay in between. The CDR3 has 14 residues. The CDR3 loop reads CASSPGSMLGGYTF. CDR3 nucleotides: TGTGCCAGCAGTCCGGGATCCATGCTAGGCGGCTACACCTTC.

The V gene is TRBV11-2, the J gene TRBJ2-5, with 8 bases fitting TRBD1. V was pared by 3 bases and J by 2 bases, with 5 bases of the junction left unmatched. Germline lookup yields CDR1 SGHAT and CDR2 FQNNGV. There are 15 residues in the CDR3. CDR3 residues: CASSFSQGAQETQYF. The CDR3 coding sequence is TGTGCCAGCAGCTTCTCGCAGGGGGCACAAGAGACCCAGTACTTC.

The chain combines TRBV11-1 with TRBJ1-2, with D unclear. The V end was cut by 5 bases, the J end by 3 bases, with 7 bases between. Germline CDR1 and CDR2: SGHAT and FQDESV (reference sequence). This CDR3 is 12 amino acids long. CDR3 sequence: CASSREDYGYTF. CDR3 DNA sequence: TGTGCCAGCAGCCGAGAAGACTATGGCTACACCTTC.

This clone was counted a few times. Other nucleotide sequences from this sample produce the same CDR3. This sequence joins TRBV5-4 and TRBJ1-1; D gene unclear. Germline V CDR1 and CDR2: SGHNT, YYREEE (reference sequence). Trimming pared 4 bases from V and 1 base from J, leaving 5 bases between. CDR3 size: 12 residues. The CDR3 DNA reads TGTGCCAGCAGCCGCTGGAACACTGAAGCTTTCTTT. As protein: CASSRWNTEAFF.

Note on this clone: A read error may account for a junction end that differs from germline. The rearrangement uses TRBV18 and TRBJ1-5; no clear D gene. The CDR3 is made up of 15 amino acids. Germline lookup yields CDR1 KGHSH and CDR2 LQKENI. DNA for the CDR3: TGTGCCAGCTCTCCACCAGCAGGTTACAATCAGCCCCAGCATTTT. Its protein product is CASSPPAGYNQPQHF.

The V call is TRBV2, the J call TRBJ2-1; tentatively, D is TRBD2 (5 bases). The CDR3 length is 15 residues. Germline assignment: CDR1 SNHLY and CDR2 FYNNEI. With 2 bases removed from V and 7 bases from J, the gap between germline ends came to 15 bases. The CDR3, as DNA: TGTGCCAGCAGTGAACGGTGGCTAGCTAGGAATGAGCAGTTCTTC. Amino acids: CASSERWLARNEQFF.

This clone was observed once. The chain combines TRBV15 with TRBJ2-7, with 8 nucleotides matching TRBD2. V gave up 0 bases and J gave up 2 bases; unmatched junction bases: 3. Germline V gene data show CDR1 as LNHNV and CDR2 as YYDKDF (reference sequence). This CDR3 has 15 residues. DNA of the CDR3: TGTGCCACCAGCAGAGATCTAGCGGGTCCCTACGAGCAGTACTTC. It specifies CATSRDLAGPYEQYF.

This clone was seen just once. V usage is TRBV6-1 and J usage is TRBJ2-4; maybe TRBD2 (5 bases). The germline gives CDR1 MNHNS, CDR2 SASEGT. With 0 bases removed from V and 2 bases from J, the gap between germline ends came to 8 bases. This CDR3 contains 15 residues. CDR3 region: CASSEAEGPKNIQYF. For the CDR3, the DNA is TGTGCCAGCAGTGAAGCTGAGGGCCCCAAAAACATTCAGTACTTC.

Turning to this clone: A junction boundary mismatches the germline segment, possibly from a read error. The chain has TRBV7-8 and TRBJ2-1; D not resolved. Germline CDR1 and CDR2: SGHVS and FQNEAQ. The CDR3 loop spans 13 amino acids. DNA for the CDR3: TGTGCCAGCAGCTACGGGTCCCCCAATGGGCAGTTCTTC. Amino acids: CASSYGSPNGQFF.

With respect to this clone: A junction boundary mismatches the germline segment, possibly from a read error. The chain is built from TRBV2 and TRBJ2-1; TRBD2 is a possible D gene (7 bases). This CDR3 is built from 11 residues. Germline CDR1 is SNHLY and CDR2 is FYNNEI. CDR3 coding DNA: TGTGCCAGCAGTCGTGACGGGGGGCAACTCTTC. As protein: CASSRDGGQLF.

The chain has TRBV10-2 and TRBJ2-7, with D unresolved. CDR3 length equals 12 residues. Germline assignment: CDR1 WSHSY and CDR2 SAAADI. The ends were cut back, 7 bases at V and 5 bases at J, with 12 bases in the middle. The CDR3 sequence is CASKTTAHEQYF. CDR3 coding DNA: TGCGCCAGCAAGACGACCGCCCACGAGCAGTACTTC.

This clone came up a few times. The gene calls are TRBV27 and TRBJ2-1; 7 bases map to TRBD1. The germline gives CDR1 MNHEY, CDR2 SMNVEV (reference sequence). The J segment lost 3 bases and the V segment lost 6 bases, leaving 11 bases of the junction unmatched. This CDR3 has 16 residues. The CDR3 spells CASRPLGGPSYNEQFF. DNA of the CDR3: TGTGCCAGCAGACCACTAGGGGGCCCGAGCTACAATGAGCAGTTCTTC.

This clone showed up just a few times. The chain recombines TRBV20-1 with TRBJ2-3; 11 bases align to TRBD2. Trimming took 6 bases from V and 11 from J; bases not matched to a gene: 4. Germline lookup yields CDR1 DFQATT and CDR2 SNEGSKA (reference sequence). This CDR3 contains 11 residues. The CDR3, as DNA: TGCAGTGCAAAAACTAGCGGGGGGCAGTATTTT. Translating gives CSAKTSGGQYF.

The chain combines TRBV19 with TRBJ2-1, with D possibly called TRBD1 or TRBD2 (5 bases each). CDR1 LNHDA and CDR2 SQIVND come from the germline V gene (reference sequence). Trimming stripped 10 bases from V and 5 bases from J, with 15 bases between. CDR3 length: 13 residues. The CDR3: CATRTLGDNEQFF. Here the CDR3 DNA reads TGTGCCACCCGGACTCTAGGGGACAATGAGCAGTTCTTC.

The CDR3 protein is CASSDDRVQPQHF. In DNA form, the CDR3 reads TGTGCCAGCAGCGACGACAGGGTTCAGCCCCAGCATTTT. J is TRBJ1-5 and V is TRBV7-8, with TRBD1 identical over 7 bases. The CDR3 extends over 13 amino acids. Germline V gives CDR1 SGHVS, CDR2 FQNEAQ. Unmatched junction bases numbered 4, after V lost 5 bases and J lost 6 bases.

This clone was observed many times. At the DNA level, this CDR3 is encoded by other sequences in the same sample as well. The rearrangement links TRBV5-1 to TRBJ1-3, with D uncertain. Germline V gives CDR1 SGHRS, CDR2 YFSETQ. The CDR3 runs to 14 residues. Trimming cost V 0 bases and J 0 bases, with 4 bases left between them. The CDR3 DNA reads TGCGCCAGCAGCTTGGACGGCTCTGGAAACACCATATATTTT. It translates to CASSLDGSGNTIYF. Complete variable domain (other parts from reference TRBV5-1 and TRBJ1-3): KAGVTQTPRYLIKTRGQQVTLSCSPISGHRSVSWYQQTPGQGLQFLFEYFSETQRNKGNFPGRFSGRQFSNSRSEMNVSTLELGDSALYLCASSLDGSGNTIYFGEGSWLTVV.

The chain carries TRBV30 and TRBJ2-1; no firm D call. Germline CDR1 GTSNPN, CDR2 SVGIG (reference sequence). There are 15 residues in the CDR3. Trimming stripped 0 bases from V and 4 bases from J, with 13 bases between. Here the CDR3 DNA reads TGTGCCTGGAGTGTAGGTGGGAATCAGTACAATGAGCAGTTCTTC. It encodes CAWSVGGNQYNEQFF.

This chain uses TRBV7-9 with TRBJ1-4, with 8 bases identical to TRBD1. The CDR3 is 14 residues long. V lost 5 bases, J lost 8 bases, and 7 bases stayed unmatched. Germline loops: CDR1 SEHNR, CDR2 FQNEAQ (reference sequence). Written as DNA, the CDR3 is TGTGCCAGCAGCCGAGACAGGGGTGGCGAAAAACTGTTTTTT. This sequence encodes CASSRDRGGEKLFF.

V gene TRBV27 combines with J gene TRBJ2-7; 11 nucleotides line up with TRBD2. Germline CDR1 MNHEY, CDR2 SMNVEV (reference sequence). The CDR3 spans 15 residues. J gave up 3 bases and V 6 bases, and 7 bases lay outside the gene matches. The CDR3 DNA follows: TGTGCCAGCAGAAGCCTCGGGACTAGCGGCTACGAGCAGTACTTC. This translates into CASRSLGTSGYEQYF.

The rearrangement joins TRBV7-2 to TRBJ2-5; D might be TRBD1 or TRBD2, each matching 5 bases. V lost 9 bases to trimming and J lost 4 bases, with 21 bases between them. The CDR3 totals 15 residues. The germline V gene encodes CDR1 SGHTA and CDR2 FQGNSA. Here the CDR3 DNA reads TGTGCCAGTCAATTGAGGGGAAGAGTCGGAGAGACCCAGTACTTC. This codes for CASQLRGRVGETQYF.

This clone occurred a few times. The chain uses TRBV10-3 and TRBJ2-6; D unresolved. Germline V gives CDR1 ENHRY, CDR2 SYGVKD. V was pared by 3 bases and J by 0 bases, with 6 bases between. This CDR3 comprises 15 residues. CDR3 loop: CAISDSPSGANVLTF. The CDR3 DNA reads TGTGCCATCAGTGATTCCCCCTCTGGGGCCAACGTCCTGACTTTC.

V is TRBV4-2 and J is TRBJ2-3; 7 bases align to TRBD2. Germline CDR1 reads LGHNA; CDR2 reads YNFKEQ. The CDR3 loop spans 15 amino acids. V was clipped by 4 bases and J by 2 bases; unmatched bases: 6. CDR3 coding DNA: TGTGCCAGCAGCCCTAGCGGATCTTCCACAGATACGCAGTATTTT. Amino acid sequence: CASSPSGSSTDTQYF.

The rearrangement uses TRBV18 and TRBJ2-5; TRBD1 aligns across 8 bases. Germline CDR1 reads KGHSH; CDR2 reads LQKENI. V lost 6 bases and J lost 5; bases outside the gene matches: 5. The CDR3 runs 13 residues. Written as DNA, the CDR3 is TGTGCCAGCTCTCAGGACAGGGTGGAGACCCAGTACTTC. Protein sequence: CASSQDRVETQYF.